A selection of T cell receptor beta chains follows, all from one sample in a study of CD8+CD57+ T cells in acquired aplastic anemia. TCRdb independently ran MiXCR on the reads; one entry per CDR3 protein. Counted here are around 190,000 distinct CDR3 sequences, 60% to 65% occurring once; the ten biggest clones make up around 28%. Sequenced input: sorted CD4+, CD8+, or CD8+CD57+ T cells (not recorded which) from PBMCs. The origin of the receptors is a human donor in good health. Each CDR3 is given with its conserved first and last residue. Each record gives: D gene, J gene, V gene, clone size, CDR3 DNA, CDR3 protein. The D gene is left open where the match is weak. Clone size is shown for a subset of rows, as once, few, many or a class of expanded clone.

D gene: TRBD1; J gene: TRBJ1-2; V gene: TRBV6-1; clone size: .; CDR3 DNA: TGTGCCAGCCGCGACGACAGGGAGGGTCCGCTTAACTATGGCTACACCTTC; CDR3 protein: CASRDDREGPLNYGYTF
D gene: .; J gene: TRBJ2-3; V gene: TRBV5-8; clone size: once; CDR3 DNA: TGTGCCAGCAGCCCTGGCGACAGCTTCACAGATACGCAGTATTTT; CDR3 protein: CASSPGDSFTDTQYF
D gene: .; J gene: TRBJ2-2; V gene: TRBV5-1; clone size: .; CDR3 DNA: TGCGCCAGCAGCTTGGTCTCCATGACCGGGGAGCTGTTTTTT; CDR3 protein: CASSLVSMTGELFF
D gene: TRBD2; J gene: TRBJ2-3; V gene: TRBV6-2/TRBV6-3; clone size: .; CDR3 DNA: TGTGCCAGCATTCAAGCGGGGGGGCCGAGGTCTAGCACAGATACGCAGTATTTT; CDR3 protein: CASIQAGGPRSSTDTQYF
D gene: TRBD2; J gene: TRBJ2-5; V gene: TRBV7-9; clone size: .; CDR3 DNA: TGTGCCAGCAGCTTCATACGCGGGAGGGGAGAGACCCAGTACTTC; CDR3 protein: CASSFIRGRGETQYF
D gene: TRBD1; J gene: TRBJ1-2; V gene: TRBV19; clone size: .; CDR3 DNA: TGTGCCAGTAGTATAGCTACGACAGGGTATGGCTACACCTTC; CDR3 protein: CASSIATTGYGYTF
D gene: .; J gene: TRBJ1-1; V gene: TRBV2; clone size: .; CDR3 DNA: TGTGCCAGCAGTGAAGGACCTGAAGCTTTCTTT; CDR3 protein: CASSEGPEAFF
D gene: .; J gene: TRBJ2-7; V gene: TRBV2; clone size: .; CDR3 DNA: TGTGCCAGCACCCCCAGGGTAGCCTACGAGCAGTACTTC; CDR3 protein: CASTPRVAYEQYF
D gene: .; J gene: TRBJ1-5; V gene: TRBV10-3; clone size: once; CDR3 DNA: TGTGCCACGTCCGGGCCCTCGCTTAATCAGCCCCAGCATTTT; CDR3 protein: CATSGPSLNQPQHF
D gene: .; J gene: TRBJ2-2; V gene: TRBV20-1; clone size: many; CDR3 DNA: TGCAGTGCTATTCCCGAGACAAATTTCCCCGGGGAGCTGTTTTTT; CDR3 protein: CSAIPETNFPGELFF
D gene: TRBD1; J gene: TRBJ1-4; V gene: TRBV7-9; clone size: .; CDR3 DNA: TGTGCCAACAATCGTAAGACGGGAGGACAGGGAGATTTGTTTTTT; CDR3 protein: CANNRKTGGQGDLFF
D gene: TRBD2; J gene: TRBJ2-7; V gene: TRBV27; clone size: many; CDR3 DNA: TGTGCCAGCAGTCCTAGCGGCCTCTCCTACGAGCAGTACTTC; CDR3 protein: CASSPSGLSYEQYF
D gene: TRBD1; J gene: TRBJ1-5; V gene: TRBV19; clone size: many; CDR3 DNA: TGTGCCAGTAGTCCTACAGGGGCCGGCAATCAGCCCCAGCATTTT; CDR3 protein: CASSPTGAGNQPQHF
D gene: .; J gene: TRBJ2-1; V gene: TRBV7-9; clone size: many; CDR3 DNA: TGTGCCAGCAGTGTAGGAAGTCTCTCCTACAATGAGCAGTTCTTC; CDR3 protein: CASSVGSLSYNEQFF
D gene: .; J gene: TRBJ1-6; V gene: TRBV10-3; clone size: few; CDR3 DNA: TGTGCCATCAGTGAGGTTAGGGGCGGTTCACCCCTCCACTTT; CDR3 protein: CAISEVRGGSPLHF
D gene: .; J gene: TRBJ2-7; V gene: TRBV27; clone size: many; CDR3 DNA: TGTGCCAGCAGGGGCGGGCTCAGCTCCTACGAGCAGTACTTC; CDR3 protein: CASRGGLSSYEQYF
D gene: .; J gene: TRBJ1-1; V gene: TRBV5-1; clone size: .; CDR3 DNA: TGCGCCAGCAGCTTGGGGTCAGGGAAGAGGAACACTGAAGCTTTCTTT; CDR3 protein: CASSLGSGKRNTEAFF
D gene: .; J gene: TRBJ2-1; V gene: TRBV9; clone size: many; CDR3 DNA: TGTGCCAGCAGCCCCACTGGGACCACCGATCCGGAGCAGTTCTTC; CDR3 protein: CASSPTGTTDPEQFF
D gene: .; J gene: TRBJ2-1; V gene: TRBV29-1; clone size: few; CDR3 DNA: TGCAGCGTTGATGGGGCCGACAATGAGCAGTTCTTC; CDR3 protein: CSVDGADNEQFF
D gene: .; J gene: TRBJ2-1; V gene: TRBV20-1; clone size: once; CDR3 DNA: TGCAGTGCTAGACAGGACGCATACAATGAGCAGTTCTTC; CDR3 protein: CSARQDAYNEQFF
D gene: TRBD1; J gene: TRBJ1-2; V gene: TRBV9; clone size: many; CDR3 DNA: TGTGCCAGCAGCGCGCGGACAGGGGAGAATGGCTACACCTTC; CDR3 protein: CASSARTGENGYTF
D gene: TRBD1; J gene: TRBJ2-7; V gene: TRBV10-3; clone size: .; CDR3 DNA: TGTGCCATCGGAACCCGACAGGGCAACTACGAGCAGTACTTC; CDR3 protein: CAIGTRQGNYEQYF
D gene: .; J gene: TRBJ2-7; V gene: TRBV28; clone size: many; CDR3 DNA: TGTGCCAGCAGTCCTCACCCGGGACACGGAACCTACGAGCAGTACTTC; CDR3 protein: CASSPHPGHGTYEQYF
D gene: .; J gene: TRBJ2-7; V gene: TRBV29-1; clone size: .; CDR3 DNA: TGCAGCGTTGGTTTGTGGGAGCCAACTTACGAGCAGTACTTC; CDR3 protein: CSVGLWEPTYEQYF
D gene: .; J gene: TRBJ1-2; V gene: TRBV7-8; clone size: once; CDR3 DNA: TGTGCCAGCAGCTTAGGGCAGTTTAACTATGGCTACACCTTC; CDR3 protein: CASSLGQFNYGYTF
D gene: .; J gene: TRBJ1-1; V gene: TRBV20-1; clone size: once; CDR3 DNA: TGCAGTGCACGTAGGGAGGGCACTGAAGCTTTCTTT; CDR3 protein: CSARREGTEAFF
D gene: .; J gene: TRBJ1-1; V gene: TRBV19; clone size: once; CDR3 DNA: TGTGCCAGTAGTATTAGTGGTTCTGAGGCTTTCTTT; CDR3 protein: CASSISGSEAFF
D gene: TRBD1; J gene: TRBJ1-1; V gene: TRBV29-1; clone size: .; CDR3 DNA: TGCAGCGTTGACCGCGACAGGGGATCTGAAGCTTTCTTT; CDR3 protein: CSVDRDRGSEAFF
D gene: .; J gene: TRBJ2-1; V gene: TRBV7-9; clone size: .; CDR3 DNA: TGTGCCAGCAACCTCTTGGGTGAGCAGTTCTTC; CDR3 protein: CASNLLGEQFF
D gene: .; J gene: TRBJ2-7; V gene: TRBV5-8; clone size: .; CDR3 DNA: TGTGCCAGCAGCCAAGATTGGGCATCCTACGAGCAGTACTTC; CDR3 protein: CASSQDWASYEQYF
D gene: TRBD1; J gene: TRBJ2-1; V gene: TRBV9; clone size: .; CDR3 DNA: TGTGCCAGCAAGAGGGACAGCCGCAATGAGCAGTTCTTC; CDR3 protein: CASKRDSRNEQFF
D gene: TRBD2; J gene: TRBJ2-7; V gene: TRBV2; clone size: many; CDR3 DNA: TGTGCCAGCATCCCGGGACTAGGGTTCTACGAGCAGTACTTC; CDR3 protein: CASIPGLGFYEQYF
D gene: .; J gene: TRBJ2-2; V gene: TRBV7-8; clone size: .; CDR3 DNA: TGTGCCAGCAGGCGGACTGAAAACACCGGGGAGCTGTTTTTT; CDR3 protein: CASRRTENTGELFF
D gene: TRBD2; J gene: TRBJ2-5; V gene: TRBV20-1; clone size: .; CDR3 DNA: TGCAGTGCTGGCGACGGGAGGGGGAAAGAGACCCAGTACTTC; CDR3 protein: CSAGDGRGKETQYF
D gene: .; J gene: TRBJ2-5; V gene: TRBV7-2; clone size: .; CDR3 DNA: TGTGCCAGCAGCTTATACGGAGAGACCCAGTACTTC; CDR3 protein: CASSLYGETQYF
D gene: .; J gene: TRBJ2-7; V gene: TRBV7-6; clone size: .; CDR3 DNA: TGTGCCAGCAGCCAAGACGGCGCCGAGCAGTACTTC; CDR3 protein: CASSQDGAEQYF
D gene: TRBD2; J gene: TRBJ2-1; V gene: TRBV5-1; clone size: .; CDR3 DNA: TGCGCCAGCAGCTTGAGCCTAGCGGGTAGCAATGAGCAGTTCTTC; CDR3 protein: CASSLSLAGSNEQFF
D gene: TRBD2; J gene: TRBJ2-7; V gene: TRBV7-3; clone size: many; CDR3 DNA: TGTGCCAGCAGCTTCGGGGGGGCTGGTGAGCAGTACTTC; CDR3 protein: CASSFGGAGEQYF
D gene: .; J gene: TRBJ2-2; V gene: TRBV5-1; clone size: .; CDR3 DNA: TGCGCCAGCAGCTCCTTAGGAGACAGAAACACCGGGGAGCTGTTTTTT; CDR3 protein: CASSSLGDRNTGELFF
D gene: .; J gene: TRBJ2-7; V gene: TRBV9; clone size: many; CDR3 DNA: TGTGCCAGCAGCGTAGGACAGTCTATCTACGAGCAGTACTTC; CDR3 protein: CASSVGQSIYEQYF
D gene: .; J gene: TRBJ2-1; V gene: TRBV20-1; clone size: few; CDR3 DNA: TGCAGTGCCAGGGAGGGGGAAAAGGCTATAGTCTTC; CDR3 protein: CSAREGEKAIVF
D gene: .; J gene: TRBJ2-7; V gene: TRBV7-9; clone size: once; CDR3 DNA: TGTGCCAGCAGCCAAGCGTTCGGGGGATCCTACGAGCAGTACTTC; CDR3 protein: CASSQAFGGSYEQYF
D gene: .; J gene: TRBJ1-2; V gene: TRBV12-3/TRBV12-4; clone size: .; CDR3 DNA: TGTGCCAGCAGTTTCTCACCCTATGGCTACACCTTC; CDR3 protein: CASSFSPYGYTF
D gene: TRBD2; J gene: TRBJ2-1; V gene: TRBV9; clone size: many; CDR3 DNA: TGTGCCAGCAGCGACCTGGGACTAGCGGGCGATGAGCAGTTCTTC; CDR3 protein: CASSDLGLAGDEQFF
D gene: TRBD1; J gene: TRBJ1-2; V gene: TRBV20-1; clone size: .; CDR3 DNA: TGCAGTGCTGCCCGAGAGTGGGACAGCTATGGCTACACCTTC; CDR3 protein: CSAAREWDSYGYTF
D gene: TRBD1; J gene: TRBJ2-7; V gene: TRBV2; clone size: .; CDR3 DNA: TGTGCCAGCAGGAAAGGACAGGGGTTCGAGCAGTACTTC; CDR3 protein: CASRKGQGFEQYF
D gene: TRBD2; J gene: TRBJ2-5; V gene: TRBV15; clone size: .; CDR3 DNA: TGTGCCACTAGTTTTGCGGGAGAAGAGACCCAGTACTTC; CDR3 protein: CATSFAGEETQYF
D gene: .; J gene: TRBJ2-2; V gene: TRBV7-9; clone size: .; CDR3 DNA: TGTGCCAGCAGCTTGGCCTCCTTAGACACCGGGGAGCTGTTTTTT; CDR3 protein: CASSLASLDTGELFF
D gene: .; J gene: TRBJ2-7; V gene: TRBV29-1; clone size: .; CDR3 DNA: TGCAGTCGAAACAGGGACTCCTACGAGCAGTACTTC; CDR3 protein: CSRNRDSYEQYF
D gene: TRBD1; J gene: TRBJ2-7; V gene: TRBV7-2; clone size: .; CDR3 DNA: TGTGCCAGCAGCCCTCGGACAGGACTTGGCGAGCAGTACTTC; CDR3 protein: CASSPRTGLGEQYF
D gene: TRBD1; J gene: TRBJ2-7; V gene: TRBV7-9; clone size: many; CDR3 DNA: TGTGCCAGCAGTCAATCAGACAGGGACGAGCAGTACTTC; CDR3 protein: CASSQSDRDEQYF
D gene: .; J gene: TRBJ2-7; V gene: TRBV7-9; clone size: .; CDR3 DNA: TGTGCCAGCAGCTTAAAGGCAGGGTCGGGCTACGAGCAGTACTTC; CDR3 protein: CASSLKAGSGYEQYF
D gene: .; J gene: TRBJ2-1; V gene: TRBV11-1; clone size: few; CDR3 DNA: TGTGCCAGCAGCTTAGAGGGAGACTCCTACAATGAGCAGTTCTTC; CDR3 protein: CASSLEGDSYNEQFF
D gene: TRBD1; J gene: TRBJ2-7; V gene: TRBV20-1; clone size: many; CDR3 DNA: TGCAGTGCTAGAGATTTGACAGGGCGTGAGCAGTACTTC; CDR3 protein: CSARDLTGREQYF
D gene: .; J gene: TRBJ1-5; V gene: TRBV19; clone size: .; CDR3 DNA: TGTGCCAGTAGTCTTGGGGGGGTGGAGACCCAGCATTTT; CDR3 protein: CASSLGGVETQHF
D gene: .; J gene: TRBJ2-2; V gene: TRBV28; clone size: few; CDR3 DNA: TGTGCCAGCAGTCTCGCCGGAGCCGGGGAGCTGTTTTTT; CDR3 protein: CASSLAGAGELFF
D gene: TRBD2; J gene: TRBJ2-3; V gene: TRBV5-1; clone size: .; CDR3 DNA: TGTGCCACAGGGGCTAGCGGGGACTACAGCACAGATACGCAGTATTTT; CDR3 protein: CATGASGDYSTDTQYF
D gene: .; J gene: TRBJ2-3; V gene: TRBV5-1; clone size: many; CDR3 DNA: TGCGCCAGCACCCAGAGCGGATTTAGCACAGATACGCAGTATTTT; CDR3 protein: CASTQSGFSTDTQYF
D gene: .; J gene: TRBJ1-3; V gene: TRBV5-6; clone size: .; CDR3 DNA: TGTGCCAGCAGCTTGGACACACTAGGGGGAAACACCATATATTTT; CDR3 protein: CASSLDTLGGNTIYF
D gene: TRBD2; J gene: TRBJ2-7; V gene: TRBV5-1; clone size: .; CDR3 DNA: TGCGCCAGCAGCTCAATGCGGGGGACGACCTGCGAGCAGTACTTC; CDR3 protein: CASSSMRGTTCEQYF